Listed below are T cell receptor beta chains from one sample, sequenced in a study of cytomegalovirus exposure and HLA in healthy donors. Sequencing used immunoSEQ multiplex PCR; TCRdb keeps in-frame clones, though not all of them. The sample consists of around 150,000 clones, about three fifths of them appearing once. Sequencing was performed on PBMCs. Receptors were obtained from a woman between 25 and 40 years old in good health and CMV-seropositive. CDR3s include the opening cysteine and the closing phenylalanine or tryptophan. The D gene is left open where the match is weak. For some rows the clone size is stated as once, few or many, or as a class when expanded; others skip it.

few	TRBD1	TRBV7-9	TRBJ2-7	CASSPNLPGQGRNEQYF	TGTGCCAGCAGCCCTAACCTACCGGGACAGGGAAGGAACGAGCAGTACTTC
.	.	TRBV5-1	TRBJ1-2	CASSLTATNYGYTF	TGCGCCAGCAGCTTGACAGCTACTAACTATGGCTACACCTTC
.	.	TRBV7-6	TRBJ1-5	CASSARSQPQHF	TGTGCCAGCAGCGCTAGGTCTCAGCCCCAGCATTTT
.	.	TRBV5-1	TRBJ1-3	CASSLSMVGDSGNTIYF	TGCGCCAGCAGCTTGTCAATGGTCGGAGACTCTGGAAACACCATATATTTT
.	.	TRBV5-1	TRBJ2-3	CASNRDSQSTDTQYF	TGCGCCAGCAACCGGGACTCCCAATCAACAGATACGCAGTATTTT
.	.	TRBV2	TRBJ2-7	CASSDQGKSYEQYF	TGTGCCAGCAGTGATCAGGGTAAATCCTACGAGCAGTACTTC
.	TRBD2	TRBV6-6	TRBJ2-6	CASTSRGLAGNVLTF	TGTGCCAGCACCTCCCGGGGACTAGCGGGAAACGTCCTGACTTTC
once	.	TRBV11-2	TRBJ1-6	CASSLDSSYNSPLHF	TGTGCCAGCAGCTTAGACAGCTCCTATAATTCACCCCTCCACTTT
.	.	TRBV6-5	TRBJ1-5	CASSYDSNQPQHF	TGTGCCAGCAGTTATGACAGTAATCAGCCCCAGCATTTT
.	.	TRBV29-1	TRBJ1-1	CSVEKEDTEAFF	TGCAGCGTTGAAAAGGAGGACACTGAAGCTTTCTTT
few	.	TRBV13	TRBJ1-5	CASSLGRQPQHF	TGTGCCAGCAGCTTAGGCCGGCAGCCCCAGCATTTT
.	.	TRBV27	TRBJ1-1	CASRPRLMNTEAFF	TGTGCCAGCAGACCCAGGTTAATGAACACTGAAGCTTTCTTT
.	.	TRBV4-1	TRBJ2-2	CASSQPLTGELFF	TGCGCCAGCAGCCAACCGTTAACCGGGGAGCTGTTTTTT
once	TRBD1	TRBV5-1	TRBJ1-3	CASSLGGTGNGNTIYF	TGCGCCAGCAGCTTGGGTGGGACAGGGAATGGAAACACCATATATTTT
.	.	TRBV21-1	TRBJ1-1	CASSPAQRNTEAFF	TGTGCCAGCAGCCCCGCCCAGCGAAACACTGAAGCTTTCTTT
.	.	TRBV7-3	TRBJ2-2	CASSFVTPGYPGELFF	TGTGCCAGCAGCTTCGTAACTCCAGGGTACCCCGGGGAGCTGTTTTTT
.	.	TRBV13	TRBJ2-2	CASSLGRATGELFF	TGTGCCAGCAGCTTAGGCAGGGCGACCGGGGAGCTGTTTTTT
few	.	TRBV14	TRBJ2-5	CASSQVISGQRIETQYF	TGTGCCAGCAGCCAAGTAATATCGGGACAAAGAATAGAGACCCAGTACTTC
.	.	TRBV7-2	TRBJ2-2	CASSLGGPGTGELFF	TGTGCCAGCAGCTTAGGAGGGCCTGGCACCGGGGAGCTGTTTTTT
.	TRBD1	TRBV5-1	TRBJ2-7	CASARRTGNAEQYF	TGCGCCAGCGCCCGCAGGACAGGGAATGCCGAGCAGTACTTC
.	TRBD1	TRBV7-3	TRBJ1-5	CASSLDRGQPQHF	TGTGCCAGCAGCTTAGACAGGGGTCAGCCCCAGCATTTT
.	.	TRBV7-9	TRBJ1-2	CASSLMGGVNYGYTF	TGTGCCAGCAGCTTAATGGGGGGAGTTAACTATGGCTACACCTTC
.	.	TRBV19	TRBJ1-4	CASSPYDSTANEKLFF	TGTGCCAGTAGTCCCTACGATTCTACGGCTAATGAAAAACTGTTTTTT
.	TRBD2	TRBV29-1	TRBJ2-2	CSVDQAGGTGELFF	TGCAGCGTTGACCAAGCGGGAGGGACCGGGGAGCTGTTTTTT
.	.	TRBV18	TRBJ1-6	CASSPGAWDSPLHF	TGTGCCAGCTCACCAGGGGCCTGGGATTCACCCCTCCACTTT
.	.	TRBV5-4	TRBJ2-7	CASSPVGGGEQYF	TGTGCCAGCAGCCCGGTGGGGGGAGGCGAGCAGTACTTC
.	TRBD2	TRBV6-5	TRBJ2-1	CASSAGGSSYNEQFF	TGTGCCAGCAGTGCGGGGGGATCCTCCTACAATGAGCAGTTCTTC
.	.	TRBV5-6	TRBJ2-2	CASSLIAARVGELFF	TGTGCCAGCAGCTTAATAGCGGCTAGGGTCGGGGAGCTGTTTTTT
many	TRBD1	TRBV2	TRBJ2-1	CASSSGQGQTDEQFF	TGTGCCAGCAGTTCGGGACAGGGACAAACGGATGAGCAGTTCTTC
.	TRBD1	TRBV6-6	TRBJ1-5	CASRRPRDSGAQPQHF	TGTGCCAGCAGGAGACCTCGGGACAGCGGAGCTCAGCCCCAGCATTTT
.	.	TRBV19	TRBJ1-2	CASSMLRTDTNYGYTF	TGTGCCAGTAGTATGCTACGGACAGATACTAACTATGGCTACACCTTC
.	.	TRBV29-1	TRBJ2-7	CSVEVETRAYEQYF	TGCAGCGTTGAAGTTGAGACACGAGCCTACGAGCAGTACTTC
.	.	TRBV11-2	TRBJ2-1	CASSFGDNEQFF	TGTGCCAGCAGCTTCGGGGACAATGAGCAGTTCTTC
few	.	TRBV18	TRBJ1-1	CASSPARGTEAFF	TGTGCCAGCTCACCAGCCAGGGGCACTGAAGCTTTCTTT
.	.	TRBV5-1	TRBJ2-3	CASSERGTDTQYF	TGCGCCAGCAGCGAGCGAGGCACAGATACGCAGTATTTT
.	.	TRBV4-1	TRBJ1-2	CASSQFTGLGGYTF	TGCGCCAGCAGCCAATTTACAGGGTTGGGAGGCTACACCTTC
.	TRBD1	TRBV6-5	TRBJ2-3	CASRMTGMSTDTQYF	TGTGCCAGCAGGATGACAGGGATGAGCACAGATACGCAGTATTTT
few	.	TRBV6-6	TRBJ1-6	CASSLNSPLHF	TGTGCCAGCAGCCTAAATTCACCCCTCCACTTT
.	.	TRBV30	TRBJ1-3	CAFRVHSGNTIYF	TGTGCCTTCCGAGTCCACTCTGGAAACACCATATATTTT
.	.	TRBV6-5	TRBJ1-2	CASSRTGGRLDGYTF	TGTGCCAGCAGTCGCACAGGTGGGCGTCTTGATGGCTACACCTTC
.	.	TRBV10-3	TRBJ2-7	CAISGRDTASYEQYF	TGTGCCATCAGTGGCCGGGACACCGCTTCCTACGAGCAGTACTTC
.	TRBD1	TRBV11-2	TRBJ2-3	CASSWGQGGDTQYF	TGTGCCAGCAGCTGGGGACAGGGAGGAGATACGCAGTATTTT
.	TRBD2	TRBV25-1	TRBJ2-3	CASSETSGIGDTQYF	TGTGCCAGCAGTGAGACTAGCGGGATAGGAGATACGCAGTATTTT
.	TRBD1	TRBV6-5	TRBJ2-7	CASSGTDSYEQYF	TGTGCCAGCAGCGGGACAGACTCCTACGAGCAGTACTTC
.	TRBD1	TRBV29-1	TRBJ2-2	CSALQGAGNTGELFF	TGCAGCGCCCTCCAGGGGGCGGGGAACACCGGGGAGCTGTTTTTT
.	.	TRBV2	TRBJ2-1	CASSSLLAGEQFF	TGTGCCAGCAGTTCCCTGCTAGCTGGTGAGCAGTTCTTC
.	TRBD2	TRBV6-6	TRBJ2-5	CASSPYQLAGGETQYF	TGTGCCAGCAGTCCCTACCAACTAGCGGGCGGAGAGACCCAGTACTTC
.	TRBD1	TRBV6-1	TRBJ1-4	CASRSTGANEKLFF	TGTGCCAGCAGGTCGACAGGGGCGAATGAAAAACTGTTTTTT
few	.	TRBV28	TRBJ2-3	CASSFFGVLEDTQYF	TGTGCCAGCAGTTTTTTCGGGGTGCTTGAGGATACGCAGTATTTT